Sequencing of this T cell receptor beta chain was carried out in a study of cytomegalovirus exposure and HLA in healthy donors (TCRdb year 2017). Concerning the study at large: In an earlier analysis of 550 to 750 of the donors, less than 350 Gb of sequence data and about 110 million unique TCR beta sequences from roughly 190 million T cells were reported. The study aimed to test whether signatures of past pathogen exposure could be identified by cataloging public T cell receptors. Of the approximately 400 genotyped donors, approximately 82% fell in the genetic ancestry cluster associated with self-reported Caucasian donors. Both class I and class II loci were covered by HLA typing, at four-digit resolution. All discovery cohort repertoires had been generated on a single sequencing platform. To predict cytomegalovirus infection status, the study brought together high-throughput TCR immunosequencing, statistical association of individual TCRs with disease status, and machine learning. An earlier analysis of fewer than 700 of the donors applied high-throughput TCR beta sequencing to assess whether each TCR beta V gene segment acted as functional or pseudogenic. Alongside the repertoire data, information on donor age, sex, ethnicity and CMV serostatus was compiled. The study used immunosequencing to profile the T cell repertoires of some 600 subjects and linked those repertoires to cytomegalovirus serostatus. The later analysis used no new phenotypic data to find candidate immune exposures, relying instead on TCR beta sequences and their occurrence across donors. Approximately 300 gigabases of sequencing data and 75 million to 85 million unique TCR sequences made up an early release that covered roughly 670 HLA-typed donors. A later analysis re-analyzed previously published TCR beta repertoires from about 600 donors and added high-resolution HLA genotyping to study TCR occurrence patterns. On average, roughly 250,000 unique TCR beta nucleotide sequences were sequenced per donor among a few hundred genotyped donors of the cohort, with 15% to 20% of those sequences being non-productive. A later genetic analysis took genome-wide SNP genotypes for about 60% of the roughly 670 donors and used that subset as a discovery cohort. A handful of DR-DQ haplotypes were handled as single units for association and clustering because linkage in the cohort was strong. Typing coverage differed by locus: A, B, C, DRB1 and DQB1 were typed in about 620-630 donors, DQA1 in 500 to 550, DPA1 in 600 to 610, and DPB1 in just under 490. In addition to the first cohort of about 650 subjects, a separate validation cohort of 120 different subjects was used. Results and caveats for the whole study, not just this receptor: A further reported finding was that TCR beta sequences accurately predicted the HLA-A and HLA-B alleles for most subjects in the first cohort. Compared with equally common non-associated chains, HLA-associated TCR beta chains in a later analysis were more clonally expanded and had lower generation probabilities. The 87-base-pair reads could not distinguish some IMGT-functional V segments, including TRBV6-2 and TRBV6-3, so those segments were excluded. In vitro tests confirmed that a few of the cytomegalovirus-associated TCR beta chains recognize cytomegalovirus antigens. The authors suggested that the approach could potentially be generalized to other disease states and immunological phenotypes. A later genetic analysis reported fewer N-insertions in productive TCRs among donors in an Asian-associated ancestry cluster than the roughly 700-donor mean. Assigning TCR associations to individual alleles was difficult when HLA alleles, especially DR and DQ, strongly co-occurred. Because HLA typing was missing for some donors at each locus, association tests included only the typed subset. Across donors, most TCR sequences were observed very rarely, whereas some public TCRs were present in many individuals. About 17 rarely observed V segments, including chromosome 9 orphons, were excluded from the earlier analysis of a few hundred of the donors because counts were too low. In the study, about 150 TCR beta chains were listed as associated with cytomegalovirus. An earlier analysis of 587 of the donors showed that most TCR beta V segments appeared in productive rearrangements either about 87% or about 30% of the time, which broadly matched IMGT annotations. For the cohort, immune exposure information was limited to CMV serostatus. The classifier was reported to diagnose cytomegalovirus status with high specificity and sensitivity in both the original cohort and the validation cohort. In a later analysis, most CMV-associated TCR beta chains were found to appear HLA-restricted, with HLA associations seemingly driven largely by CMV exposure. Sequencing depth was assumed to be roughly uniform across donors in the presence/absence analyses, though that assumption may not hold. In a later analysis, the rate of TCR association differed among HLA loci, with DRB1 alleles having the most associated TCRs and HLA-C alleles having the fewest. The cohort was sequenced for TCR beta chains only, and without alpha or paired-chain data the features that could be detected were limited. A later analysis reported that several top co-occurrence clusters appeared linked to parvovirus B19, influenza, CMV and Epstein-Barr virus. A later analysis associated 16,951 TCR beta sequences with specific HLA alleles at a false discovery rate of 0.05. Linkage disequilibrium might explain the correlated functional status among segregating V segments, but an unknown experimental factor could not be ruled out. A later genetic analysis associated a missense DCLRE1C variant with V-gene and J-gene trimming of TCR beta chains, and an independent cohort replicated the association. A group of highly shared sequence variants was considered likely to be a technical artifact of the sequencing pipeline.

V has 1 base trimmed and J has 5 bases trimmed; junction bases matching no gene number 6. Counted from cysteine to phenylalanine, this CDR3 has 17 amino acids. Just CDR3 DNA is preserved here, 51 bases in frame from base 1. CDR1 is given as SGHRS and CDR2 as YFSETQ, both from the germline V gene. A note on this clone: It lacks a known antigen. Base qualities are not recorded, but no much larger clone differs from it by a single base.

Library preparation used the immunoSEQ multiplex PCR assay. The multiplex PCR relied on a mix of 60 forward primers for TCR Vbeta segments and 13 reverse primers for TCR Jbeta segments. Amplification of the CDR3 region of rearranged TCR beta genes was performed with a multiplex PCR assay on genomic DNA. The Illumina HiSeq System was used to sequence the amplified TCR beta libraries as 87-base-pair reads. The paper's data handling went like this. In a later analysis, 80 million or so unique TCR beta chains were counted across the 650 to 750 repertoires, and approximately 11 million of these chains were shared by at least two donors. To remove PCR and sequencing errors, raw reads were error-corrected and collapsed into unique sequences using a nearest-neighbor algorithm that merged closely related sequences. V, D and J gene segments were assigned by aligning CDR3 sequences to IMGT reference sequences. For a sequence to be retained, a match of at least six nucleotides was required to both a V gene segment and a J gene segment. A rearrangement counted as productive if the CDR3 had no stop codons and remained in frame with V and J, and every other rearrangement counted as non-productive. Following IMGT convention, CDR3 was defined as the stretch from the second conserved V-encoded cysteine to the conserved J-encoded phenylalanine. In an earlier analysis of approximately 590 of the donors, sequences lacking an unambiguous match to a single V gene segment were excluded. In an earlier analysis of more than 500 of the donors, a V segment was called functional when productive rearrangements were above 56.7%, and segregating when the standard deviation between donors exceeded 5%. A statistical classification framework was built for diagnosing cytomegalovirus status from the catalog of TCR beta chain sequences. In a later analysis, TCR nucleotide sequences were compared against IMGT/GENE-DB human TR gene sequences so that V and J genes could be assigned. Using the TCRdist pipeline, a later analysis assigned CDR3 sequences along with most-parsimonious VDJ recombination scenarios. In a later analysis, each TCR beta chain was defined by its CDR3 amino acid sequence together with its V-gene family, and reads without a unique V-gene family were excluded. As a way to deal with suspected cross-contamination and a sequencing artifact, a later analysis dropped more than 500 nucleotide sequences that were highly shared and had low generation probability. For each public chain, a later analysis derived a clonal expansion index from normalized ranks of inferred template counts within each repertoire. A later analysis computed generation probabilities with a VDJ recombination model fitted to out-of-frame rearrangements, and checked the results against IGoR. In a later analysis, TCR-TCR, TCR-HLA and TCR-CMV co-occurrence was scored with hypergeometric tests, and a repertoire-size bias correction was applied to TCR pairs. In a later analysis, false discovery rates were estimated by permuting HLA or CMV assignments 20 times. In a later analysis, co-occurring TCRs were grouped using DBSCAN, and TCRdist sequence similarity was added for clustering within HLA-allele-positive subsets. Repertoires with fewer than 30,000 or more than 120,000 public chains were left out of co-occurrence clustering, as were about five repertoires with anomalous nucleotide sharing. In its TCRdb copy, this immuneACCESS table keeps in-frame sequences only and misses some clones. Where compared with another copy, unresolved V genes explain less than half of these, and the others have no known cause. The D gene and trimming were derived from the DNA, and the V and J assignments and clone size from that table. Here the sample has 65,000 to 75,000 clones; just over 75% occur a single time. The biggest ten clones account for 6.3% of the sample.

The cohort consisted of hundreds of healthy bone marrow donors. Cohort members were all nominally healthy when sampled, although unrecorded immune exposures were likely present. The donor tested CMV seronegative, placing the donor among the 352 seronegative members of the cohort. A peripheral blood sample was collected from each donor, and TCR beta sequencing was performed on peripheral blood mononuclear cells. Genomic DNA extraction from the blood cell samples was performed with the Qiagen DNeasy Blood Extraction Kit. The rearrangement combines TRBV5-1 with TRBJ2-1, and TRBD2 aligns with 13 junction nucleotides. Material: PBMCs. The clonotype was recovered from a man aged 50 or older in good health and CMV-seronegative. At the DNA level, the sequence is TGCGCCAGCAGCTTGCTGAATGGACTAGCGGGGGACAATGAGCAGTTCTTC. Its amino acids are CASSLLNGLAGDNEQFF.